This T cell receptor beta chain was captured by sequencing in a study of shared clonotypes between healthy human individuals. TCRdb keeps only in-frame clones here, not all; method: immunoSEQ multiplex PCR. The profile covers some 1,100,000 clones, with around three quarters appearing a single time and approximately 0.56% taken by the ten largest. Trimming pared 5 bases from V and 0 bases from J, leaving 14 bases between. The CDR3 covers 16 residues. Germline-derived CDR1 and CDR2 are SGHTA and FQGNSA. The table lists this clone with a count of one. The receptor comes from a man aged 18 to 30 in good health. Some clones in this sample may be carry-over from other donors' samples. This chain uses TRBV7-2 with TRBJ2-4; D not certain. The sample comprised memory CD4+ T cells from PBMCs. Specified subset: CD45RA-negative fraction. The CDR3 DNA reads as TGTGCCAGCAGCCAAGTCCCCACTATAGCCAAAAACATTCAGTACTTC. Translating it yields CASSQVPTIAKNIQYF.